The present T cell receptor beta chain was sequenced within a study of blood T cell repertoires in COVID-19. Enrolment of Seattle patients took place during active infection, and they were followed longitudinally. Authors' data handling: Estimates of nucleated cell counts were drawn from the amplification of reference gene primers. Clones were read by immunoSEQ multiplex PCR, and TCRdb kept only the in-frame ones, dropping some. The V and J calls and clone size come from that table; D and trimming were worked out from the DNA. The sample has about 480,000 clones, 80% to 90% seen once; the top ten hold around 0.95%. J lost 3 bases, V lost 6 bases, and 3 bases had no gene match. The germline CDR1 and CDR2 sequences are ENHRY and SYGVKD. The CDR3 has 13 amino acids.

This chain joins TRBV10-3 and TRBJ2-7; TRBD1 agrees at 9 bases. This receptor was identified in a man aged 18 to 30 with COVID-19, enrolled during active disease. Sequencing used peripheral blood. CDR3 sequence reads: CAIRKTGGYEQYF. In DNA form, the CDR3 reads TGTGCCATCAGAAAGACAGGGGGCTACGAGCAGTACTTC.